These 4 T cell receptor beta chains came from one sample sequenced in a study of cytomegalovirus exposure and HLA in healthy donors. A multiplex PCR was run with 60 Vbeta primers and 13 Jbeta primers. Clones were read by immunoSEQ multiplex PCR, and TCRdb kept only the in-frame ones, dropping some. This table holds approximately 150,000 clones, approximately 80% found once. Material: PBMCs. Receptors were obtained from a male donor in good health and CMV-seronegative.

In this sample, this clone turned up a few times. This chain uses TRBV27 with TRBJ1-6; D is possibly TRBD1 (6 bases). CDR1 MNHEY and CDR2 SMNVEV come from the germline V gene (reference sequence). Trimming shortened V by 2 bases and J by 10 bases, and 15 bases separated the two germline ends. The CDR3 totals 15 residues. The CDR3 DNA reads TGTGCCAGCAGTTTAATAACAGGGAAGAGATCACCCCTCCACTTT. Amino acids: CASSLITGKRSPLHF.

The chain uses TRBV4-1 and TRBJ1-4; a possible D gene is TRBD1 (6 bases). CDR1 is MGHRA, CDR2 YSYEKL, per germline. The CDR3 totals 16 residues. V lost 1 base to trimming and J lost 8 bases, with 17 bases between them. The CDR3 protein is CASSQGTGPRGEKLFF. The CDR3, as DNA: TGCGCCAGCAGCCAAGGAACAGGGCCGCGAGGAGAAAAACTGTTTTTT.

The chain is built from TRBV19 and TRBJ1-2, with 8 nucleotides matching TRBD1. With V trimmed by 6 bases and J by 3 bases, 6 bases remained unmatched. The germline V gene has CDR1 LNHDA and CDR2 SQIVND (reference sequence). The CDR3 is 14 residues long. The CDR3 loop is CASRAAGGDYGYTF. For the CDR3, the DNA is TGTGCCAGTAGAGCGGCAGGGGGCGACTATGGCTACACCTTC.

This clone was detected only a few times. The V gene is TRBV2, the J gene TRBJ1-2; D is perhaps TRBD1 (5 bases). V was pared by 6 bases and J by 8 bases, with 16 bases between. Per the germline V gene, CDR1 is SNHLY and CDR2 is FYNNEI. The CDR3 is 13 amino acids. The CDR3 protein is CASRRDSGRGYTF. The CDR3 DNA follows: TGTGCCAGCAGGAGGGACTCCGGGCGAGGCTACACCTTC. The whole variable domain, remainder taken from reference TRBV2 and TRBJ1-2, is EPEVTQTPSHQVTQMGQEVILRCVPISNHLYFYWYRQILGQKVEFLVSFYNNEISEKSEIFDDQFSVERPDGSNFTLKIRSTKLEDSAMYFCASRRDSGRGYTFGSGTRLTVV.